These T cell receptor beta chains were read from a single sample in a study of graft-versus-host responses after intestinal transplantation. The protocol was immunoSEQ multiplex PCR, while the TCRdb copy is restricted to in-frame clones and leaves out a portion. The table records about 6,900 clones, 20% to 25% of them present only once. The source material was alloreactive CD4+ T cells from a mixed lymphocyte reaction culture, sampled before transplantation. The receptors come from a human patient who was an organ donor for intestinal transplantation. Both conserved end residues are part of each CDR3. Fields, in order: clone size, D gene, V gene, J gene, CDR3 protein, CDR3 DNA. The D gene is left open where the match is weak. Size tells how often a clone was seen (once, few, many) or the class of an expanded clone, and some rows leave it out.

>NA|NA|TRBV6-6|TRBJ2-7
CASSQLGPGNPYEQYF
TGTGCCAGCAGTCAACTCGGTCCAGGGAACCCCTACGAGCAGTACTTC
>NA|NA|TRBV29-1|TRBJ1-2
CSVTGRNSSNPPYGYTF
TGCAGCGTGACGGGACGGAACTCTTCAAATCCTCCCTATGGCTACACCTTC
>NA|NA|TRBV13|TRBJ2-7
CASSLHRGASGESYEQYF
TGTGCCAGCAGCTTGCACAGGGGAGCTAGCGGTGAGTCCTACGAGCAGTACTTC
>NA|NA|TRBV4-1|TRBJ1-2
CASSLGGGPFDGYTF
TGCGCCAGCAGCCTCGGCGGGGGGCCATTCGATGGCTACACCTTC
>medium-sized|NA|TRBV9|TRBJ2-7
CASSADDRVPYEQYF
TGTGCCAGCAGCGCTGACGACAGAGTCCCCTACGAGCAGTACTTC
>few|NA|TRBV9|TRBJ2-2
CASSLVTGIGELFF
TGTGCCAGCAGCCTAGTTACCGGAATCGGGGAGCTGTTTTTT
>few|TRBD1|TRBV27|TRBJ2-7
CASSFRDSSYEQYF
TGTGCCAGCAGTTTCCGGGACAGCTCCTACGAGCAGTACTTC
>NA|TRBD2|TRBV27|TRBJ2-1
CASSLLGGSYYNEQFF
TGTGCCAGCAGTTTATTGGGCGGGAGCTACTACAATGAGCAGTTCTTC
>NA|NA|TRBV7-3|TRBJ2-5
CASSLHSTAGETQYF
TGTGCCAGCAGCTTACACAGTACGGCCGGGGAGACCCAGTACTTC
>few|NA|TRBV27|TRBJ2-1
CASSFLGLQNYNEQFF
TGTGCCAGCAGTTTCCTAGGACTACAGAACTACAATGAGCAGTTCTTC
>NA|NA|TRBV4-1|TRBJ2-3
CASSQLTGLVPDTQYF
TGCGCCAGCAGCCAGCTGACAGGACTAGTTCCAGATACGCAGTATTTT
>NA|NA|TRBV7-2|TRBJ1-4
CASSLDRLTNEKLFF
TGTGCCAGCAGCTTAGATCGGTTAACTAATGAAAAACTGTTTTTT
>medium-sized|NA|TRBV2|TRBJ2-1
CASSGGWGSYNEQFF
TGTGCCAGCAGTGGAGGGTGGGGCTCCTACAATGAGCAGTTCTTC
>once|TRBD2|TRBV5-1|TRBJ2-1
CASSLRPSGQSYNEQFF
TGCGCCAGCAGCTTACGGCCTAGCGGCCAATCCTACAATGAGCAGTTCTTC
>NA|TRBD1|TRBV28|TRBJ1-1
CASSGTDRMNTEAFF
TGTGCCAGCAGTGGAACGGACAGGATGAACACTGAAGCTTTCTTT
>medium-sized|TRBD2|TRBV19|TRBJ2-2
CASSIGTTAGELFF
TGTGCCAGTAGTATTGGGACTACAGCCGGGGAGCTGTTTTTT
>NA|NA|TRBV30|TRBJ1-2
CAWLPGGTLRYGYTF
TGTGCCTGGTTGCCCGGGGGGACATTACGATATGGCTACACCTTC
>few|NA|TRBV18|TRBJ1-5
CASTRDTLSNQPQHF
TGTGCCAGCACTCGGGACACCCTTAGCAATCAGCCCCAGCATTTT
>few|TRBD2|TRBV7-9|TRBJ2-1
CASSQLLAETSYNEQFF
TGTGCCAGCAGCCAATTACTAGCGGAAACCTCCTACAATGAGCAGTTCTTC
>few|TRBD1|TRBV18|TRBJ1-4
CASSFSPTTGATNEKLFF
TGTGCCAGCTCATTCTCCCCCACTACAGGGGCAACTAATGAAAAACTGTTTTTT
>medium-sized|NA|TRBV6-6|TRBJ2-7
CASSPRRGDTYEQYF
TGTGCCAGCAGTCCCCGGAGAGGTGATACCTACGAGCAGTACTTC
>few|NA|TRBV6-5|TRBJ1-1
CASGPGRTEAFF
TGTGCCAGCGGGCCGGGGAGGACTGAAGCTTTCTTT
>NA|NA|TRBV20-1|TRBJ2-1
CSGQPHNEQFF
TGCAGTGGTCAGCCACACAATGAGCAGTTCTTC
>NA|NA|TRBV19|TRBJ2-1
CASSMPAGSSYNEQFF
TGTGCCAGTAGTATGCCCGCGGGGAGCTCCTACAATGAGCAGTTCTTC
>NA|NA|TRBV10-3|TRBJ1-2
CAIRGGANYGYTF
TGTGCCATCAGGGGTGGGGCTAACTATGGCTACACCTTC
>few|NA|TRBV28|TRBJ2-7
CASRFRGGGVIHEQYF
TGTGCCAGCAGATTCCGAGGGGGAGGGGTCATCCACGAGCAGTACTTC
>medium-sized|TRBD2|TRBV7-3|TRBJ2-1
CASSLGGTSLQNKQFF
TGTGCCAGCAGCTTAGGAGGGACTAGCCTGCAAAATAAGCAGTTCTTC
>few|TRBD1|TRBV7-9|TRBJ1-4
CASSPSGQGVEKLFF
TGTGCCAGCAGCCCGTCGGGACAGGGAGTTGAAAAACTGTTTTTT
>few|TRBD2|TRBV30|TRBJ2-3
CAWSEREGHRYAVF
TGTGCCTGGAGTGAGCGGGAGGGCCACAGATACGCAGTATTT
>few|TRBD2|TRBV9|TRBJ2-3
CASSVGDGAGAPPHTDTQYF
TGTGCCAGCAGCGTAGGAGATGGAGCGGGAGCACCCCCACACACAGATACGCAGTATTTT
>NA|NA|TRBV5-4|TRBJ2-4
CASSQESRVAKNIQYF
TGTGCCAGCAGCCAAGAATCCCGTGTAGCCAAAAACATTCAGTACTTC
>few|NA|TRBV5-1|TRBJ2-7
CASSLVTNNYEQYF
TGCGCCAGCAGCCTGGTAACTAATAACTACGAGCAGTACTTC